This note documents a single TCR beta chain sequence. Its specificity is unknown. This sample stems from a study of cytomegalovirus exposure and HLA in healthy donors. Clones were sequenced by immunoSEQ multiplex PCR, and TCRdb holds only the in-frame ones, with some missing. The sample consists of around 63,000 clones, 80% to 90% of them appearing once. Study results and limitations: Rarity held for most TCR sequences, but there were some public TCRs that occurred in many donors.

The CDR3 sequence is 14 residues long. CDR1 and CDR2 from the germline V gene are SQVTM and ANQGSEA. Trimming shortened V by 6 bases and J by 0 bases, and 15 bases separated the two germline ends. This sequence joins TRBV29-1 and TRBJ2-7, with D maybe TRBD2 (6 bases). Sequenced material: PBMCs. This sequence was found in a woman aged 18 to 35 in good health and CMV-seronegative. CDR3 sequence reads: CSVVGRMSSYEQYF. CDR3 nucleotide sequence: TGCAGCGTAGTTGGGAGGATGAGCTCCTACGAGCAGTACTTC.